This T cell receptor beta chain is from a study of cytomegalovirus exposure and HLA in healthy donors. J was trimmed by 6 bases and V by 5 bases; bases with no gene match: 6. The CDR3 totals 15 residues. Germline V gene data show CDR1 as SGHAT and CDR2 as FQNNGV. This PCR relied on a set of 60 Vbeta primers and 13 Jbeta primers. Libraries were prepared by immunoSEQ multiplex PCR; TCRdb keeps only in-frame clonotypes and omits some of them. Among about 120,000 clones listed, around 70% were seen once. This chain links TRBV11-2 with TRBJ2-3; 12 bases fit TRBD2. This receptor was identified in a man aged 40-49 years in good health and CMV-seropositive. Sequenced: PBMCs. CDR3 sequence: CASSALAGGPDTQYF. CDR3 sequence (DNA): TGTGCCAGCAGCGCTCTAGCGGGGGGGCCTGATACGCAGTATTTT.